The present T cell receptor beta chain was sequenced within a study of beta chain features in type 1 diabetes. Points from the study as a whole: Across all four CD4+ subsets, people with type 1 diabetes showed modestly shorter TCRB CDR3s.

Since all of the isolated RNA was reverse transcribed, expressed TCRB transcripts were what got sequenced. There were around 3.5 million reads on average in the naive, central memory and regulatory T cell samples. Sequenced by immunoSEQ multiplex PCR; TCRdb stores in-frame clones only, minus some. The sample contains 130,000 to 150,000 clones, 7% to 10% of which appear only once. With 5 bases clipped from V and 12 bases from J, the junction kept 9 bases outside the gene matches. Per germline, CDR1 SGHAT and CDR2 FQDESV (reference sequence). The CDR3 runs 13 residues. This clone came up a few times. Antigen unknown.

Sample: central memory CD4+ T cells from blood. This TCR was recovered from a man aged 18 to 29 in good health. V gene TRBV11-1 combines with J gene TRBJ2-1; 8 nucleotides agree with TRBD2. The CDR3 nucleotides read TGTGCCAGCAGCCCCGAAAGACTAGCGCCGCAGTTCTTC. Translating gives CASSPERLAPQFF. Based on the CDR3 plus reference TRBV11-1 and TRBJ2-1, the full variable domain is EAEVAQSPRYKITEKSQAVAFWCDPISGHATLYWYRQILGQGPELLVQFQDESVVDDSQLPKDRFSAERLKGVDSTLKIQPAELGDSAMYLCASSPERLAPQFFGPGTRLTVL.